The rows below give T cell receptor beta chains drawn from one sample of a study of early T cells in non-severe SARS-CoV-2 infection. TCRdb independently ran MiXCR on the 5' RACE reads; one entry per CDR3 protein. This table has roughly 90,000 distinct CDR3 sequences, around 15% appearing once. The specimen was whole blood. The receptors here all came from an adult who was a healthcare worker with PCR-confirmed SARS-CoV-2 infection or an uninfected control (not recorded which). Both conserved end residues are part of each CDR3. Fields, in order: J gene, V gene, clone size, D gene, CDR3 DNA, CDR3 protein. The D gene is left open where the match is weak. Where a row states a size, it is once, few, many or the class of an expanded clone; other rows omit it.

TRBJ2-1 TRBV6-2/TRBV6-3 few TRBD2 TGTGCCAGCAGGCGTCTAGCGGGGGGGATGAATGAGCAGTTCTTC CASRRLAGGMNEQFF
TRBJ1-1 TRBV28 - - TGTGCCAGCAGCTCGGGGGGAAACACTGAAGCTTTCTTT CASSSGGNTEAFF
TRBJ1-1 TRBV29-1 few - TGCAGCGTTGAAATGGGAGGGAACACTGAAGCTTTCTTT CSVEMGGNTEAFF
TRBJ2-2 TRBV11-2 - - TGTGCCAGCAGCTCCGTGGGCACCGGGGAGCTGTTTTTT CASSSVGTGELFF
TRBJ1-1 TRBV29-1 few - TGCAGCGGAATGACAGCTCGGAGGACTGAAGCTTTCTTT CSGMTARRTEAFF
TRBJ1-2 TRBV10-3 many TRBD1 TGTGCCATCTGGACAGGCTATGGCTACACCTTC CAIWTGYGYTF
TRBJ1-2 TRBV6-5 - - TGTGCCAGCAGTTACTCTGTAGGAGGTCCTTACTATGGCTACACCTTC CASSYSVGGPYYGYTF
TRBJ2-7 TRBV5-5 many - TGTGCCAGCAGCTTGAGGGCGTACTACGAGCAGTACTTC CASSLRAYYEQYF
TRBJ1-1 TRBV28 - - TGTGCCAGCAGCCTGGGACACAACACTGAAGCTTTCTTT CASSLGHNTEAFF
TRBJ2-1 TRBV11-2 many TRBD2 TGTGCCAGCAGCCCACAGGCCCTAGCGGGGGGCCTCAATGAGCAGTTCTTC CASSPQALAGGLNEQFF
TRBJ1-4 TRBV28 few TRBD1 TGTGCCAGCAATACAGGGGGCCCTAATGAAAAACTGTTTTTT CASNTGGPNEKLFF
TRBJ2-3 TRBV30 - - TGTGCCTGGAGTAGGGATAGCATGACAGATACGCAGTATTTT CAWSRDSMTDTQYF
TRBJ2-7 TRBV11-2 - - TGTGCCAGCAGCTTAAGGGGTCAGGAGTTTGACGAGCAGTACTTC CASSLRGQEFDEQYF
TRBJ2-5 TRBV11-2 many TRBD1 TGTGCCAGCAGCACCCCCGACAGGGGAAGACGAGAGACCCAGTACTTC CASSTPDRGRRETQYF
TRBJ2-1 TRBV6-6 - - TGTGCCAGCAGTTACAGGGGGAACGAGCAGTTCTTC CASSYRGNEQFF
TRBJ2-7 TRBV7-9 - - TGTGCCAGCAGCTTATTGGATTTCAGGCTCTACCCGGTCTACGAGCAGTACTTC CASSLLDFRLYPVYEQYF
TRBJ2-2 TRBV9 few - TGTGCCAGCAGCGTAGGCCCAAACACCGGGGAGCTGTTTTTT CASSVGPNTGELFF
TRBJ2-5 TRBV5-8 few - TGTGCCAGCAGCTTGGGGGGGCCAGAGACCCAGTACTTC CASSLGGPETQYF
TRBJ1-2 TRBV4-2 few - TGTGCCAGCAGCCAAGTATCCGATAAGGATGGCTACACCTTC CASSQVSDKDGYTF
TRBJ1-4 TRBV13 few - TGTGCCAGCAGCTCCACAGGGCCTCCGGAGGTAAAACTGTTTTTT CASSSTGPPEVKLFF
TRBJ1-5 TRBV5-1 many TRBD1 TGCGCCAGCAGCTTCGGACAGGGAGGACAGCCCCAGCATTTT CASSFGQGGQPQHF
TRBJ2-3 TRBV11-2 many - TGTGCCAGCAGCCCCGAATTCACAGATACGCAGTATTTT CASSPEFTDTQYF
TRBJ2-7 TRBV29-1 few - TGCAGCGTCCGGTGGGGGAGCTCCTACGAGCAGTACTTC CSVRWGSSYEQYF
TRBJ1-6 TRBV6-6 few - TGTGCCAGCAGTTACCACATCCGCGGGACCCTCGGTCCACCCCTCCACTTT CASSYHIRGTLGPPLHF
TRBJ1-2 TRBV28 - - TGTGCCAGCATGGCAGGGGCTAGCTATGGCTACACCTTC CASMAGASYGYTF
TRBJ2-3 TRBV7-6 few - TGTGCCAGCAGCTTTCCTTCAGACGTATATAGCACAGATACGCAGTATTTT CASSFPSDVYSTDTQYF
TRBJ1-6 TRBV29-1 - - TGCAGCGTTGAAGATCACACAGAAGGACCCCTCCACTTT CSVEDHTEGPLHF
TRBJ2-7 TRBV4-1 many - TGCGCCAGCAGGGACTTCTCCTACGAGCAGTACTTC CASRDFSYEQYF
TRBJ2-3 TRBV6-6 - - TGTGCCAGCTCGAGCGCGTTCACAGATACGCAGTATTTT CASSSAFTDTQYF
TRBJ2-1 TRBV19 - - TGTGCCAGTAGTAGAGTTAGAGGGGTAGGGGAGCAGTTCTTC CASSRVRGVGEQFF
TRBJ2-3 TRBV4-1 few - TGCGCCAGCAGCCAAGGGACCACAGATACGCAGTATTTT CASSQGTTDTQYF
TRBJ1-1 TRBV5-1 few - TGCGCCAGCAGCTACGTAATGGGGTCGCAAACTGAAGCTTTCTTT CASSYVMGSQTEAFF
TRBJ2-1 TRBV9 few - TGTGCCAGCAGCGCCCGACAGAACAATGAGCAGTTCTTC CASSARQNNEQFF